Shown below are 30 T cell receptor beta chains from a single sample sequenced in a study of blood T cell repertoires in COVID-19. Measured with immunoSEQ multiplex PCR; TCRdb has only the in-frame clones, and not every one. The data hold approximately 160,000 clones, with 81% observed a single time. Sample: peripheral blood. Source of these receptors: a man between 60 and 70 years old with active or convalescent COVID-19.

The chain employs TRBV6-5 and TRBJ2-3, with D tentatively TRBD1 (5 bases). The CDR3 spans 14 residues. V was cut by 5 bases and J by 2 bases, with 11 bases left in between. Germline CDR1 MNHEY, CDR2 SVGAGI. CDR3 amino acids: CASSPRQITDTQYF. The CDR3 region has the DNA TGTGCCAGCAGTCCCCGACAGATCACAGATACGCAGTATTTT.

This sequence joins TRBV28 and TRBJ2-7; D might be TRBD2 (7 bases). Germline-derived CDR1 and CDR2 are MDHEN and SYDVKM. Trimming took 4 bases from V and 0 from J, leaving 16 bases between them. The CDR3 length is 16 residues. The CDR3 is CASSSWGGNPSYEQYF. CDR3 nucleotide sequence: TGTGCCAGCAGTTCCTGGGGGGGCAATCCCTCCTACGAGCAGTACTTC.

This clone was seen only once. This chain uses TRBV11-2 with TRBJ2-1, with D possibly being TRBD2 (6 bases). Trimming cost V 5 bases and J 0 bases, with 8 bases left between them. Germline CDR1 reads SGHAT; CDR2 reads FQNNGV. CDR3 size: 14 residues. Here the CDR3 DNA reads TGTGCCAGCAGCGTGGACTACTCCTACAATGAGCAGTTCTTC. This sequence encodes CASSVDYSYNEQFF.

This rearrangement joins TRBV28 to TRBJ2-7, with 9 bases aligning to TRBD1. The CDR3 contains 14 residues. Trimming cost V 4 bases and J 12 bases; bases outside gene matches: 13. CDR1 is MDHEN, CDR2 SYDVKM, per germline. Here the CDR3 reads CASSSLTGTGSTYF. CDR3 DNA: TGTGCCAGCAGTTCGCTGACCGGGACAGGGAGCACGTACTTC.

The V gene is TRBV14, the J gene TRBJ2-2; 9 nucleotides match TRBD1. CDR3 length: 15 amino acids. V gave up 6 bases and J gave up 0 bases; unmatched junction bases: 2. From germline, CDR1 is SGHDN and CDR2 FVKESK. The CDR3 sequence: CASSRQGANTGELFF. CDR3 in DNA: TGTGCCAGCAGTCGACAGGGGGCGAACACCGGGGAGCTGTTTTTT.

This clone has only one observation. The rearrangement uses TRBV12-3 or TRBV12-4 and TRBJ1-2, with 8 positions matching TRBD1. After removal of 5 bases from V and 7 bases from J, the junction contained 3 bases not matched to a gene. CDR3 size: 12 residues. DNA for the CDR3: TGTGCCAGCAGTCGGGACAGGTTTGGCTACACCTTC. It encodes CASSRDRFGYTF.

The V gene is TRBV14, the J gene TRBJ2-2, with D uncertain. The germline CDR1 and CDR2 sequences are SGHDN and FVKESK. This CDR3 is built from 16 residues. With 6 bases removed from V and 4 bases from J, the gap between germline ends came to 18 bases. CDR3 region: CASSQSHFLGTGELFF. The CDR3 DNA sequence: TGTGCCAGCAGTCAAAGCCACTTTCTTGGCACCGGGGAGCTGTTTTTT.

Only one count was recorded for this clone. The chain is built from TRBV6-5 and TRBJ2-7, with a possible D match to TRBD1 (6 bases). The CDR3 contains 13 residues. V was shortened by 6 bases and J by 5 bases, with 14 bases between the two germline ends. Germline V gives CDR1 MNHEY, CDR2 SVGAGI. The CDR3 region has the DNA TGTGCCAGCAGATTCCTACAGGGTAACGAGCAGTACTTC. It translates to CASRFLQGNEQYF.

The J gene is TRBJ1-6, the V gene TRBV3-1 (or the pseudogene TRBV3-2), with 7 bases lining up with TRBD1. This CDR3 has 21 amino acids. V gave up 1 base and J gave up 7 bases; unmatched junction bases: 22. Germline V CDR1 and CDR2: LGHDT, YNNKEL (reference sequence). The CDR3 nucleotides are TGTGCCAGCAGCCAAGGACAGGGTTTGAAGCACCCTGTCCAGCGCAATTCACCCCTCCACTTT. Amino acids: CASSQGQGLKHPVQRNSPLHF.

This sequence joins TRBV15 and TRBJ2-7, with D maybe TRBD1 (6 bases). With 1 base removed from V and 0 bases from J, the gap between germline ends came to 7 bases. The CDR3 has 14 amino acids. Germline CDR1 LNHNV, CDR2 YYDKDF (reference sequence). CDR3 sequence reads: CATSRGTDSYEQYF. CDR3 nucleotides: TGTGCCACCAGCAGAGGGACAGACTCCTACGAGCAGTACTTC. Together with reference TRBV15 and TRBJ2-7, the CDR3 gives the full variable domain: DAMVIQNPRYQVTQFGKPVTLSCSQTLNHNVMYWYQQKSSQAPKLLFHYYDKDFNNEADTPDNFQSRRPNTSFCFLDIRSPGLGDTAMYLCATSRGTDSYEQYFGPGTRLTVT.

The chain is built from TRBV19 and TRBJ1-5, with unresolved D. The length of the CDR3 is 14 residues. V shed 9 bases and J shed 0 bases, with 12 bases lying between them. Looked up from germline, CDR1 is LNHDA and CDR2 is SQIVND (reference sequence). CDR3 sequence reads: CASRSSYSNQPQHF. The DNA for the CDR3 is TGTGCCAGCCGATCGTCCTATAGCAATCAGCCCCAGCATTTT.

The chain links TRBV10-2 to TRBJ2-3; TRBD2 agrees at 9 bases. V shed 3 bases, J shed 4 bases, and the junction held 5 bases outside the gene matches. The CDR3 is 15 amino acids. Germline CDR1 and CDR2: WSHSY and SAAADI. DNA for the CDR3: TGCGCCAGCAGTGACTCCTGGACTAGCGCAGATACGCAGTATTTT. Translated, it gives CASSDSWTSADTQYF.

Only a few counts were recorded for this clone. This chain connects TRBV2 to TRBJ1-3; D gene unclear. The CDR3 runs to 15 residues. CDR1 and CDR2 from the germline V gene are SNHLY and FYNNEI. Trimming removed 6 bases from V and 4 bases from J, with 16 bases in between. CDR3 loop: CASRTAPIPGNTIYF. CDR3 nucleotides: TGTGCCAGCAGAACAGCTCCCATTCCCGGAAACACCATATATTTT.

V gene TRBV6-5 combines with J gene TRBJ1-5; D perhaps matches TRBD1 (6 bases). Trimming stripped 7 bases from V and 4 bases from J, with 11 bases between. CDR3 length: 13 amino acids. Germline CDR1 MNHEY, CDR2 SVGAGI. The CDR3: CASTEQGNQPQHF. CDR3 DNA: TGTGCCAGCACGGAACAGGGTAATCAGCCCCAGCATTTT.

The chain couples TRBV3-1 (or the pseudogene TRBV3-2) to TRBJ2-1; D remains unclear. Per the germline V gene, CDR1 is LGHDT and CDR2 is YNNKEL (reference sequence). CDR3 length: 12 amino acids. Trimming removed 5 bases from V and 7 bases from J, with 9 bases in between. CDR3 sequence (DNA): TGTGCCAGCAGCTCCCTTTCGAATGAGCAGTTCTTC. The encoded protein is CASSSLSNEQFF.

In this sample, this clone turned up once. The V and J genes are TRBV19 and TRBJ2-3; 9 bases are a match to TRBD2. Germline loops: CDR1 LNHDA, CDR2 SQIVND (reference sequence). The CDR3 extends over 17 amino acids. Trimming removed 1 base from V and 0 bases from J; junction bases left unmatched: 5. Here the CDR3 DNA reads TGTGCCAGTAGTATAGGTGGGACTAGCTCTAGCACAGATACGCAGTATTTT. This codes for CASSIGGTSSSTDTQYF.

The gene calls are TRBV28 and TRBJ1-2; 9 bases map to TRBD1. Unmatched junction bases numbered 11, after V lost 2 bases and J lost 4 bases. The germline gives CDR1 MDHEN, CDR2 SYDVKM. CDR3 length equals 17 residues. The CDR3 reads CASSLAGQGEYSYGYTF. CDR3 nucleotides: TGTGCCAGCAGTTTAGCGGGACAGGGTGAATACAGCTATGGCTACACCTTC.

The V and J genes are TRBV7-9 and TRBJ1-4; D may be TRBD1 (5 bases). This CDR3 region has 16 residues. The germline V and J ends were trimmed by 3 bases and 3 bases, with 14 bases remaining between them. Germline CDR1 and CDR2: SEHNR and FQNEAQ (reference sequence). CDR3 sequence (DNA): TGTGCCAGCAGCTTCCGACCGACAGCCTCTAATGAAAAACTGTTTTTT. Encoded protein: CASSFRPTASNEKLFF. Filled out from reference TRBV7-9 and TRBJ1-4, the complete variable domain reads DTGVSQNPRHKITKRGQNVTFRCDPISEHNRLYWYRQTLGQGPEFLTYFQNEAQLEKSRLLSDRFSAERPKGSFSTLEIQRTEQGDSAMYLCASSFRPTASNEKLFFGSGTQLSVL.

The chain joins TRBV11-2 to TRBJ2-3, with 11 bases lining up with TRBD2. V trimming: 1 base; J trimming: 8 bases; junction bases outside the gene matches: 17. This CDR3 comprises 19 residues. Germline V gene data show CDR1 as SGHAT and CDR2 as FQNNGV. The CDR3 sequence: CASSLAGTSGGRFMSTQYF. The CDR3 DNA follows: TGTGCCAGCAGCTTAGCAGGAACTAGCGGGGGTCGTTTCATGTCTACGCAGTATTTT.

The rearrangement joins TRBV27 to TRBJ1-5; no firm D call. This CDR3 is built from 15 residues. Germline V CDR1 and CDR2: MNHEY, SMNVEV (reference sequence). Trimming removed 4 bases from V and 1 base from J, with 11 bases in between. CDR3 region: CASSSRGASNQPQHF. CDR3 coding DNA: TGTGCCAGCAGTTCCCGGGGAGCGAGCAATCAGCCCCAGCATTTT.

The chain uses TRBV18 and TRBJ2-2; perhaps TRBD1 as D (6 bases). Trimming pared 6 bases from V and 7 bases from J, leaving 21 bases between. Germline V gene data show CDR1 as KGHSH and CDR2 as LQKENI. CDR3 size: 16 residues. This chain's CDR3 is CASSPEQGAIVGELFF. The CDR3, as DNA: TGTGCCAGCTCGCCCGAACAGGGAGCCATAGTCGGGGAGCTGTTTTTT.

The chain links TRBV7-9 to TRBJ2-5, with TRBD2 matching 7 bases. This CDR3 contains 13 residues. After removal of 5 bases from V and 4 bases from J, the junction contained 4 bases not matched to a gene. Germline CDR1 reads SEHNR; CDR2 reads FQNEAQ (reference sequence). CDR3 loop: CASSRGEGETQYF. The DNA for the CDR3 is TGTGCCAGCAGCCGGGGGGAAGGAGAGACCCAGTACTTC.

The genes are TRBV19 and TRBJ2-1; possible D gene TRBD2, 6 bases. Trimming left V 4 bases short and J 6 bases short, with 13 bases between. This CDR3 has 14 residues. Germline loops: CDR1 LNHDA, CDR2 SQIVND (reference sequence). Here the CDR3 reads CASSSGNRLNEQFF. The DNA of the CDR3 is TGTGCCAGTAGTAGCGGGAACCGCCTCAATGAGCAGTTCTTC.

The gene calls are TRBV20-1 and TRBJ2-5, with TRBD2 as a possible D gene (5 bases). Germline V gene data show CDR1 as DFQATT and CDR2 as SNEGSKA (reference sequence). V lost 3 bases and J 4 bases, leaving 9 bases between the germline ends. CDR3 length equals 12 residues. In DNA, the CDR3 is TGCAGTGCTAGTTCCAGCGGAGAGACCCAGTACTTC. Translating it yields CSASSSGETQYF.

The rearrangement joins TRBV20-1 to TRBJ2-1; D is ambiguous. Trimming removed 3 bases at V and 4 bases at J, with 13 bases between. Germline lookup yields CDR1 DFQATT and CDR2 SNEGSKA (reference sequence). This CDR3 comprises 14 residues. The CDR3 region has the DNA TGCAGTGCTAGTCTTGGCCGAGGATACAATGAGCAGTTCTTC. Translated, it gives CSASLGRGYNEQFF.

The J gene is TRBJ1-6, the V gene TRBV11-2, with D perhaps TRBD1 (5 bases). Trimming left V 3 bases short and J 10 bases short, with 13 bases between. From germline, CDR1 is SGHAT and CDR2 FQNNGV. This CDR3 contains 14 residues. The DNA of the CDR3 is TGTGCCAGCAGCTTGGTACGCCAGGGCTCACCCCTCCACTTT. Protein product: CASSLVRQGSPLHF.

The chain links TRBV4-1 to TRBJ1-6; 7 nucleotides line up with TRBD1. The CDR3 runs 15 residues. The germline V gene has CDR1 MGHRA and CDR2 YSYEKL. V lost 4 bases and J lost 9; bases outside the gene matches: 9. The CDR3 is CASSRDTTGASPLHF. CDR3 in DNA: TGCGCCAGCAGCCGGGATACAACAGGGGCTTCACCCCTCCACTTT.

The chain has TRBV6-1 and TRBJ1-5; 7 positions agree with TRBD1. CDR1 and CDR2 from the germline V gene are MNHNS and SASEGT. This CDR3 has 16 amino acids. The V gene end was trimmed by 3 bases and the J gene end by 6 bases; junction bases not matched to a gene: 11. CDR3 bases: TGTGCCAGCAGTGACCGGGGACAGCGCGTGAGTCAGCCCCAGCATTTT. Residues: CASSDRGQRVSQPQHF.

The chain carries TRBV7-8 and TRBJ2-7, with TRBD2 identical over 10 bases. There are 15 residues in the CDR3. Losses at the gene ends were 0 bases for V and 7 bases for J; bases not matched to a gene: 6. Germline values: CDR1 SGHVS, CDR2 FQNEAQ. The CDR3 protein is CASSLAIQRGGEQYF. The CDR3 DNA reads TGTGCCAGCAGCTTAGCGATCCAGCGGGGGGGAGAGCAGTACTTC.

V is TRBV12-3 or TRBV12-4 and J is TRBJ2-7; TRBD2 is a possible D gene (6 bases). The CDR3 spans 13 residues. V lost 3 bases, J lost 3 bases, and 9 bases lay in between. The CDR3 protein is CASSFPGGYEQYF. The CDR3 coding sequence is TGTGCCAGCAGTTTTCCCGGGGGCTACGAGCAGTACTTC.